This entry concerns a single T cell receptor beta chain. As yet, its antigen is unknown. The data originate from a study of cytomegalovirus exposure and HLA in healthy donors. Study-wide background: Falling in the Caucasian-associated ancestry cluster were about 82% of under 450 genotyped donors. Study observations and caveats: Presence/absence analyses assumed roughly uniform sequencing depth across donors.

The V gene end was trimmed by 5 bases and the J gene end by 2 bases; junction bases not matched to a gene: 4. The CDR3 runs 14 residues. CDR1 is MNHEY, CDR2 SMNVEV, per germline (reference sequence). With 60 Vbeta and 13 Jbeta primers, the PCR was carried out. Libraries were prepared by immunoSEQ multiplex PCR; TCRdb keeps only in-frame clonotypes and omits some of them. This table holds approximately 130,000 clones, around 81% found once. The sequence was obtained from a woman between 40 and 50 years old in good health and CMV-seronegative. The sequenced sample was PBMCs. The V call is TRBV27, the J call TRBJ1-1, with 8 bases fitting TRBD1. The CDR3 bases are TGTGCCAGCAGTACGGACAGGGATAACACTGAAGCTTTCTTT. It codes for CASSTDRDNTEAFF.